Listed below are T cell receptor beta chains from one sample, sequenced in a study of shared clonotypes between healthy human individuals. Libraries were prepared by immunoSEQ multiplex PCR; TCRdb keeps only in-frame clonotypes and omits some of them. The profile covers around 550,000 clones, with roughly 95% appearing a single time and approximately 0.11% taken by the ten largest. Sequenced material: naive CD8+ T cells sorted from blood. The source of these receptors is a woman aged 25-40 years in good health. Both conserved end residues are part of each CDR3. D genes are given only for firm matches. Not every row has a clone size; where given, it reads once, few, many or a size class.

j_call clone_size d_call v_call cdr3_aa cdr3_nt
TRBJ1-1 NA NA TRBV6-5 CASSYSTMAGTEAFF TGTGCCAGCAGTTACTCGACTATGGCGGGCACTGAAGCTTTCTTT
TRBJ2-7 NA NA TRBV4-1 CASSQVAEYEQYF TGCGCCAGCAGCCAAGTGGCAGAATACGAGCAGTACTTC
TRBJ1-5 NA TRBD1 TRBV30 CAWSQGASNQPQHF TGTGCCTGGTCACAGGGGGCTAGCAATCAGCCCCAGCATTTT
TRBJ2-5 NA NA TRBV7-3 CASSLTGGGETQYF TGTGCCAGCAGCTTAACAGGGGGAGGAGAGACCCAGTACTTC
TRBJ1-1 NA TRBD1 TRBV29-1 CSTSPGQMNTEAFF TGCAGCACCTCCCCGGGACAGATGAACACTGAAGCTTTCTTT
TRBJ2-1 once TRBD2 TRBV5-4 CASSLDRGTSGRYEQFF TGTGCCAGCAGCTTGGACCGAGGGACTAGCGGGAGATATGAGCAGTTCTTC
TRBJ2-2 NA TRBD2 TRBV6-4 CASSSGESGELFF TGTGCCAGCTCTAGCGGGGAATCCGGGGAGCTGTTTTTT
TRBJ1-1 NA NA TRBV29-1 CSVEGGTEAFF TGCAGCGTTGAAGGAGGCACTGAAGCTTTCTTT
TRBJ2-3 few NA TRBV9 CASSVGVMGPTQYF TGTGCCAGCAGCGTAGGGGTTATGGGGCCTACGCAGTATTTT
TRBJ2-2 NA NA TRBV21-1 CASSKGRVKAGELFF TGTGCCAGCAGCAAAGGACGGGTGAAGGCCGGGGAGCTGTTTTTT
TRBJ1-1 NA NA TRBV2 CASNEWTNTEAFF TGTGCCAGCAACGAGTGGACGAACACTGAAGCTTTCTTT
TRBJ2-7 NA NA TRBV2 CASRGPGTPSYEQYF TGTGCCAGCAGAGGACCCGGGACACCCTCCTACGAGCAGTACTTC
TRBJ2-3 NA NA TRBV7-3 CASSFQSTDTQYF TGTGCCAGCAGCTTTCAGAGCACAGATACGCAGTATTTT
TRBJ2-1 NA TRBD1 TRBV27 CASSLEGAQGAVDEQFF TGTGCCAGCAGTTTAGAAGGAGCCCAGGGGGCGGTCGATGAGCAGTTCTTC
TRBJ2-2 NA NA TRBV7-6 CASSLVRAGYTGELFF TGTGCCAGCAGCTTAGTCCGGGCGGGCTACACCGGGGAGCTGTTTTTT
TRBJ1-2 once NA TRBV4-2 CASSQEGGQTGGYTF TGTGCCAGCAGCCAAGAAGGGGGACAAACGGGAGGCTACACCTTC
TRBJ1-1 once NA TRBV6-5 CASSPGDVTEAFF TGTGCCAGCAGTCCCGGGGATGTCACTGAAGCTTTCTTT
TRBJ2-7 NA TRBD2 TRBV2 CASSATSDEQYF TGTGCCAGCAGTGCGACTAGCGACGAGCAGTACTTC
TRBJ2-7 NA NA TRBV4-1 CASSQAVLAVTYEQYF TGCGCCAGCAGCCAAGCAGTTTTAGCGGTAACCTACGAGCAGTACTTC
TRBJ2-7 NA NA TRBV10-2 CASVGVGGASYEQYF TGCGCCAGCGTGGGGGTAGGGGGGGCTTCCTACGAGCAGTACTTC
TRBJ2-1 once TRBD2 TRBV13 CASSLVRGSRYNEQFF TGTGCCAGCAGCTTAGTACGCGGGAGCCGCTACAATGAGCAGTTCTTC
TRBJ2-3 NA TRBD2 TRBV10-3 CAISERGGRADGDTQYF TGTGCCATCAGTGAGAGAGGCGGGAGGGCCGACGGGGATACGCAGTATTTT
TRBJ1-1 NA NA TRBV27 CASSPGPGGNTEAFF TGTGCCAGCAGTCCGGGGCCTGGGGGGAACACTGAAGCTTTCTTT
TRBJ2-7 NA TRBD2 TRBV9 CASSVAAGAYEQYF TGTGCCAGCAGCGTAGCGGCGGGAGCGTACGAGCAGTACTTC
TRBJ1-4 NA NA TRBV25-1 CASSEMGGEKLFF TGTGCCAGCAGTGAAATGGGAGGGGAAAAACTGTTTTTT
TRBJ2-3 NA TRBD2 TRBV11-2 CASSPLVGAGITDTQYF TGTGCCAGCAGCCCTCTCGTCGGAGCGGGGATCACAGATACGCAGTATTTT
TRBJ1-3 NA NA TRBV28 CASSPGEGNTIYF TGTGCCAGCAGCCCGGGAGAGGGAAACACCATATATTTT
TRBJ2-1 NA TRBD2 TRBV10-2 CATAPSGNEQFF TGCGCCACCGCACCTAGCGGCAATGAGCAGTTCTTC
TRBJ1-5 NA NA TRBV21-1 CASRKWGGINQPQHF TGTGCCAGCAGGAAGTGGGGGGGGATCAATCAGCCCCAGCATTTT
TRBJ2-7 NA NA TRBV6-6 CASSYSIGATYEQYF TGTGCCAGCAGTTACTCGATCGGGGCAACCTACGAGCAGTACTTC
TRBJ2-1 NA NA TRBV9 CASKPIRGLGNEQFF TGTGCCAGCAAGCCAATCAGGGGTCTGGGCAATGAGCAGTTCTTC
TRBJ2-3 NA TRBD1 TRBV5-6 CASSQDRVADTQYF TGTGCCAGCAGCCAAGACAGGGTGGCAGATACGCAGTATTTT
TRBJ2-3 NA NA TRBV28 CASSYMFPGDTQYF TGTGCCAGCAGTTATATGTTCCCCGGAGATACGCAGTATTTT
TRBJ2-7 NA NA TRBV5-1 CASSLEGRWHEQYF TGCGCCAGCAGCTTGGAAGGACGTTGGCACGAGCAGTACTTC
TRBJ2-1 NA NA TRBV5-5 CASSLGPGHYNEQFF TGTGCCAGCAGCTTGGGCCCGGGTCATTACAATGAGCAGTTCTTC
TRBJ2-6 NA NA TRBV10-1 CASRDGSCSSNVLTF TGCGCCAGCAGAGACGGGTCCTGCTCTTCCAACGTCCTGACTTTC
TRBJ2-3 NA TRBD1 TRBV15 CATQARTGLGDTQYF TGTGCCACCCAAGCCCGGACAGGGTTGGGAGATACGCAGTATTTT
TRBJ2-7 NA NA TRBV6-5 CASTHLGGASDEQYF TGTGCCAGCACTCACCTCGGTGGCGCGTCGGACGAGCAGTACTTC
TRBJ2-1 NA NA TRBV7-9 CASSPLYEQFF TGTGCCAGCAGCCCCCTATATGAGCAGTTCTTC
TRBJ2-7 NA TRBD1 TRBV27 CASRPRQGSYEQYF TGTGCCAGCAGGCCCCGACAGGGCTCCTACGAGCAGTACTTC